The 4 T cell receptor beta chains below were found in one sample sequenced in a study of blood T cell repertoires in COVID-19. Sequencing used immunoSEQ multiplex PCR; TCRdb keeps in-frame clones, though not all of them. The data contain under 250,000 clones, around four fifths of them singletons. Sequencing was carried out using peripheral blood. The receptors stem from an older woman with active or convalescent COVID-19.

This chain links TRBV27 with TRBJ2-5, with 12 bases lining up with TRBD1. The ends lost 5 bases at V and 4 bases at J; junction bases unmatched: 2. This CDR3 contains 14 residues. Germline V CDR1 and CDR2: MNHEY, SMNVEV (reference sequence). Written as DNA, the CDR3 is TGTGCCAGCAGTGAGGGACAGGGGGCAGAGACCCAGTACTTC. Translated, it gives CASSEGQGAETQYF.

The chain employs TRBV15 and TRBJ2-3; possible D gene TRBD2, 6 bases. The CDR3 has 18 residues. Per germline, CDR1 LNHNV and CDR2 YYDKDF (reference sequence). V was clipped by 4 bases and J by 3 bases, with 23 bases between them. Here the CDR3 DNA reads TGTGCCACCAGCACACCTCAGGAGGCTAGCGCAACGACAGATACGCAGTATTTT. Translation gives CATSTPQEASATTDTQYF.

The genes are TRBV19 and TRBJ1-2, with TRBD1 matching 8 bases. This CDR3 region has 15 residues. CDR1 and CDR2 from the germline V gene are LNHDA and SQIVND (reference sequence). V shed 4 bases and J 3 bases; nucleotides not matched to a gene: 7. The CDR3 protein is CASSTPDRGDYGYTF. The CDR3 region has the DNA TGTGCCAGTAGTACCCCCGACAGGGGTGACTATGGCTACACCTTC. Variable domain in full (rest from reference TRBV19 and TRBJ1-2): DGGITQSPKYLFRKEGQNVTLSCEQNLNHDAMYWYRQDPGQGLRLIYYSQIVNDFQKGDIAEGYSVSREKKESFPLTVTSAQKNPTAFYLCASSTPDRGDYGYTFGSGTRLTVV.

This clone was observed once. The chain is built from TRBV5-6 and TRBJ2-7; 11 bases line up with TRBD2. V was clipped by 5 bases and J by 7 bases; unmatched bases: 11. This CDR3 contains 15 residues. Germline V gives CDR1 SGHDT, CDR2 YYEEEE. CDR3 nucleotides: TGTGCCAGCAGGGAATTGACTAGCGGGGCAAAAGAGCAGTACGTC. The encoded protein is CASRELTSGAKEQYV.